The rows below give T cell receptor beta chains drawn from one sample of a study of T cells in Graves' hyperthyroidism and ophthalmopathy. A single record per CDR3 protein comes from TCRdb applying MiXCR to the multiplex PCR reads. The table includes 470,000 or so distinct CDR3 sequences, more than 20% detected once. Sequencing input: blood. These receptors all stem from a man aged 18 to 30 with Graves' hyperthyroidism. The CDR3 runs from the conserved cysteine through the conserved F or W.

V gene | CDR3 protein
TRBV27 | CASDCSYEQYF
TRBV19 | CASSTGTALSSGYTF
TRBV9 | CASSVENHNTEAFF
TRBV7-3 | CASSFLAGREQYF
TRBV6-5 | CASSRTGSGPQHF
TRBV5-6 | CASSAHGTAYEQYF
TRBV12-3/TRBV12-4 | CASSPRDPTGELFF
TRBV6-2/TRBV6-3 | CASTESGPRRPVIYTF
TRBV11-1 | CASSQGTADSYEQYF
TRBV19 | CASSEQGRQETQYF
TRBV20-1 | CSAIWTETYEQYF
TRBV10-3 | CATRFEQGGGNQPQHF
TRBV6-1 | CASRRQGPNYGYTF
TRBV11-2 | CASSLVTFEAFF
TRBV19 | CASLQGTTEAFF
TRBV6-5 | CASSYLLTSSLRYF
TRBV7-8 | CASSARTGSLGQPQHF
TRBV19 | CASSIGGYGSYEQYF
TRBV27 | CASSPRGRDGYTF
TRBV11-2 | CASSLEPDLEQYF
TRBV20-1 | CSAATGFNQPQHF
TRBV7-6 | CASSVRQGGNEQYF
TRBV6-2/TRBV6-3 | CASSYRVEETQYF
TRBV24-1 | CATSAQGSGANVLTF
TRBV28 | CASSDSQGLAKNIKYF
TRBV28 | CASSPPVLGRNYGYTF
TRBV5-1 | CASSSGGPGETQYF
TRBV19 | CASSGRDKNIQYF
TRBV20-1 | CSERDSVTETQYF
TRBV7-2 | CASSLSGRSSYEQYF
TRBV15 | CATSAGQGANEQYF
TRBV5-1 | CASSLDPQGDNSPLHF
TRBV2 | CASSEGEDYGYTF
TRBV3-1 | CASSQWSTGGVTEAFF
TRBV6-1 | CASSRATDVTYEQYF
TRBV7-2 | CASSFGASGAYEQYF
TRBV6-5 | CASSYIIRGGWTEAFF
TRBV5-1 | CASSPEDRGNSPLHF
TRBV6-2/TRBV6-3 | CASRSGGETEAFF
TRBV12-3/TRBV12-4 | CASIWGLAGAAEQYF
TRBV2 | CASSEIENTEAFF